The clone carrying this T cell receptor (beta chain) turned up a few times. This entry is derived from a study of blood T cell repertoires in COVID-19. Across the whole study: The United States, Italy and Spain supplied acute and convalescent COVID-19 samples. Nucleic acid was either cDNA or gDNA, and it came from T cells, B-cell-depleted T cells, or PBMCs.

CDR1 is LNHNV, CDR2 YYDKDF, per germline (reference sequence). This CDR3 contains 13 residues. Trimming cost V 6 bases and J 3 bases; bases outside gene matches: 4. In the source study's methods: The authors estimated nucleated cell counts from reference gene primer amplification. TCRdb's copy holds only in-frame clones and misses some; the assay was immunoSEQ multiplex PCR. V, J and clone size were drawn from that table, and D and trimming were deduced from the DNA. The table shows about 50,000 clones, with around four fifths occurring only once. This sequence joins TRBV15 and TRBJ2-5; 7 positions agree with TRBD1. The TCR was taken from a woman older than 75 with acute or convalescent COVID-19. The material sequenced was peripheral blood. The CDR3 spells CATRRDRKETQYF. The CDR3 DNA follows: TGTGCCACCAGGAGGGACAGAAAAGAGACCCAGTACTTC.